A selection of T cell receptor beta chains follows, all from one sample in a study of shared clonotypes between healthy human individuals. Data came from immunoSEQ multiplex PCR; TCRdb stores just in-frame clones and leaves some out. The sample has 2 million to 2.5 million clones, approximately 93% seen once. The material sequenced was naive CD4+ T cells from PBMCs. The receptors derive from a man between 18 and 35 years old in good health. Some clones in this sample may be carry-over from other donors' samples. CDR3s include the opening cysteine and the closing phenylalanine or tryptophan.

cdr3_length j_call v_call cdr3_aa
16 TRBJ2-2 TRBV9 CASSKQTSGSTGELFF
14 TRBJ1-1 TRBV19 CASRNKRGGTEAFF
14 TRBJ1-3 TRBV25-1 CASSEGGVGNTIYF
16 TRBJ2-7 TRBV7-9 CASSPSASGRAGEQYF
13 TRBJ1-1 TRBV6-1 CASRPTGLSEAFF
14 TRBJ2-5 TRBV5-1 CASSGQGMSETQYF
13 TRBJ2-2 TRBV6-1 CASKGYDTGELFF
15 TRBJ2-1 TRBV28 CASTPAGGGYNEQFF
14 TRBJ1-2 TRBV4-2 CASSPEGQGNGYTF
15 TRBJ2-7 TRBV5-6 CASSLVSRSSYEQYF
16 TRBJ1-1 TRBV2 CASTYLTGGSGTEAFF
15 TRBJ1-4 TRBV11-3 CASSLGGATNEKLFF
16 TRBJ1-1 TRBV19 CASTPLGQPRETEAFF
16 TRBJ2-1 TRBV11-3 CASSLRLGKSVNEQFF
14 TRBJ1-5 TRBV12-2 CASRPRAGNQPQHF
11 TRBJ1-2 TRBV6-5 CASRNQGGYTF
12 TRBJ2-5 TRBV2 CASGTTQETQYF
15 TRBJ1-1 TRBV6-6 CASSYGDIRGTEAFF